This T cell receptor beta chain was profiled in a study of human T cells and chemical hapten exposure. About the study: The patient population, which was mostly female, had alopecia areata, totalis or universalis. Small pooled library volume differences mainly caused per-sample TCR yield variation. Whole-study results and caveats: The formation of large CDR3 similarity clusters by expanded TCRs significantly exceeded that of controls. More PT1 expanded TCRs went with higher patch test scores.

Time point in this sample: patch test 1, 2 weeks after DPC sensitization. Treatment of the sample: therapeutic diphenylcyclopropenone sensitization with weekly scalp DPC. The germline V and J ends were trimmed by 1 base and 7 bases, with 10 bases remaining between them. Germline assignment: CDR1 SGHTA and CDR2 FQGNSA. The CDR3 runs to 13 residues. TCRdb reanalysed the RACE reads using MiXCR and keeps one entry per CDR3 protein. Found here are nearly 350,000 distinct CDR3 sequences, approximately 6.3% of them singletons; the top ten hold about 8%. There are a few counts of this clonotype. What it recognizes is unknown.

The chain couples TRBV7-2 to TRBJ1-1; tentative D call: TRBD1 (6 bases). The material was whole blood, obtained in connection with sensitization to the hapten diphenylcyclopropenone (DPC). The source of this sequence is a woman between 18 and 29 years old with alopecia areata. Some clones in this sample may be carry-over from other donors' samples. CDR3 DNA: TGTGCCAGCAGCTTAGAGGGGGGGCGTGAAGCTTTCTTT. Translating it yields CASSLEGGREAFF.